Listed here is a single T cell receptor (beta chain). Its antigen is undetermined. This specimen comes from a study of CD8 T cells in ankylosing spondylitis. Trimming removed 4 bases from V and 1 base from J, with 17 bases in between. Germline assignment: CDR1 MNHEY and CDR2 SMNVEV (reference sequence). There are 16 residues in the CDR3. Study outcomes and limitations: In synovial fluid and blood from reactive arthritis, some motif variants were previously reported. There was a TCR beta motif, made of 7 or 8 highly homologous variants, that appeared characteristic of ankylosing spondylitis blood.

TCRdb re-analysed the 5' RACE reads in MiXCR, keeping a single row per CDR3 protein. The data hold about 250,000 distinct CDR3 sequences, with 30% to 35% observed a single time. The J gene is TRBJ2-7, the V gene TRBV27; perhaps TRBD1 as D (5 bases). This sequence originates from a male donor with ankylosing spondylitis or in good health (not recorded which). Sequenced sample: blood, either unsorted or a sorted T cell fraction (not recorded which). The CDR3 DNA follows: TGTGCCAGCAGTTCACTGGTGGGGCAGGATTCCTACGAGCAGTACTTC. This sequence encodes CASSSLVGQDSYEQYF.